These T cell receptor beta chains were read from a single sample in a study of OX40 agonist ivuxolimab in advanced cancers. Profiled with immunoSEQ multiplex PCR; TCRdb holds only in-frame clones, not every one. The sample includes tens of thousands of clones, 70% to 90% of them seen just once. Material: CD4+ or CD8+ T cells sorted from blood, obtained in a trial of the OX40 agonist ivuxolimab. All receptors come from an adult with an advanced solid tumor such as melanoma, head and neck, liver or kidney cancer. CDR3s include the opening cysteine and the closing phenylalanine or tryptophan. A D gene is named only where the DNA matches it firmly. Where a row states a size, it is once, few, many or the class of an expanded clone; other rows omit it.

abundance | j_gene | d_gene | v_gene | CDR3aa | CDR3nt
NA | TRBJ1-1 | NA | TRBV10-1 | CASSGDKYGAEAFF | TGCGCCAGCAGTGGGGATAAATACGGCGCTGAAGCTTTCTTT
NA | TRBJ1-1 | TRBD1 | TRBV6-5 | CASSTEGAGGTEAFF | TGTGCCAGCAGTACCGAGGGGGCCGGGGGCACTGAAGCTTTCTTT
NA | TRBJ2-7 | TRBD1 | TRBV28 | CASSLRWTGQGAYEQYF | TGTGCCAGCAGTTTAAGGTGGACCGGACAGGGGGCCTACGAGCAGTACTTC
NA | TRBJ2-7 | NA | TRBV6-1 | CASSEGGTVIYEQYF | TGTGCCAGCAGTGAGGGTGGGACCGTCATCTACGAGCAGTACTTC
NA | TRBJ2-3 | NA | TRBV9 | CASSLLGMGGYTDTQYF | TGTGCCAGCAGCCTCCTTGGCATGGGGGGCTACACAGATACGCAGTATTTT
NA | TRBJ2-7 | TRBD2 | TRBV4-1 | CASSQDWPYSLGGSFGYEQYF | TGCGCCAGCAGCCAAGATTGGCCGTACTCGCTGGGAGGGAGCTTTGGATACGAGCAGTACTTC
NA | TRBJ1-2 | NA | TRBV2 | CASIPTNYGYTF | TGTGCCAGCATCCCAACTAACTATGGCTACACCTTC
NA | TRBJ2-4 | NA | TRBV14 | CASSLGLIQYF | TGTGCCAGCAGCCTCGGCCTTATTCAGTACTTC
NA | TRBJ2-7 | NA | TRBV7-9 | CASSPQRVNYEQYF | TGTGCCAGCAGCCCACAAAGGGTGAATTACGAGCAGTACTTC
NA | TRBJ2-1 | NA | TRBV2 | CASSEVQGRYNEQFF | TGTGCCAGCAGTGAAGTCCAGGGCCGGTACAATGAGCAGTTCTTC
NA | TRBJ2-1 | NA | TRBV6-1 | CASTYGGNEQFF | TGTGCCAGCACTTACGGAGGCAATGAGCAGTTCTTC
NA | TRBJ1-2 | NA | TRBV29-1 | CSVDSGYTF | TGCAGCGTTGACAGTGGCTACACCTTC
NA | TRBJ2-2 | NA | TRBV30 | CAWSVLPGLTLTGELFF | TGTGCCTGGAGTGTACTGCCCGGACTCACCCTGACGGGGGAGCTGTTTTTT
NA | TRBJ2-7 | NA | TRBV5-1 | CASSLGSGTLKGEQYF | TGCGCCAGCAGCTTGGGGTCGGGGACCCTCAAAGGCGAGCAGTACTTC
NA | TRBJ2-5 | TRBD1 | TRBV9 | CASSAGQGHETQYF | TGTGCCAGCAGCGCTGGACAGGGGCACGAGACCCAGTACTTC
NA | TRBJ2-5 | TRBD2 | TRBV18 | CASSLLAGGKETQYF | TGTGCCAGCTCACTTTTAGCGGGAGGGAAGGAGACCCAGTACTTC
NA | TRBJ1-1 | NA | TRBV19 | CASSIDRWNTEAFF | TGTGCCAGTAGTATTGATCGCTGGAACACTGAAGCTTTCTTT
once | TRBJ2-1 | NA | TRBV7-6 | CASSLEWAYNSNEQFF | TGTGCCAGCAGCTTAGAGTGGGCTTACAATTCCAATGAGCAGTTCTTC
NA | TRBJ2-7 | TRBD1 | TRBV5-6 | CASSLQGAREQYF | TGTGCCAGCAGCTTACAGGGGGCGCGGGAGCAGTACTTC
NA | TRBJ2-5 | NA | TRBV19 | CASSRPWTSQETQYF | TGTGCCAGTAGCCGGCCGTGGACAAGCCAAGAGACCCAGTACTTC
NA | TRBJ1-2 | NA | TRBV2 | CASSPRTDGYTF | TGTGCCAGCAGTCCACGGACAGATGGCTACACCTTC
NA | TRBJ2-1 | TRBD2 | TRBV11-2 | CASSSGSVQFF | TGTGCCAGCAGCAGCGGGAGTGTGCAGTTCTTC
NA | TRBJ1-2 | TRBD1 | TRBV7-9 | CASSTGQGSGGYTF | TGTGCCAGCAGCACGGGACAGGGTTCTGGAGGCTACACCTTC
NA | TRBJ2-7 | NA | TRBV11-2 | CASMKQGFEQYF | TGTGCCAGCATGAAACAGGGTTTCGAGCAGTACTTC
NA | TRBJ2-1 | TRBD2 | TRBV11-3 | CASSLVFGRLAGEDYNEQFF | TGTGCCAGCAGCTTAGTTTTTGGGAGACTAGCGGGAGAAGACTACAATGAGCAGTTCTTC
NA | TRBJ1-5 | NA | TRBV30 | CAWSVASGKSNQPQHF | TGTGCCTGGAGTGTAGCATCCGGGAAGAGCAATCAGCCCCAGCATTTT
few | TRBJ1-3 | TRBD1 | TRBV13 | CASSRQGPSGNTIYF | TGTGCCAGCAGCAGACAGGGGCCCTCTGGAAACACCATATATTTT
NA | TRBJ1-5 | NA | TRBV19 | CASSTPGTPNQPQHF | TGTGCCAGTAGTACCCCCGGGACACCAAATCAGCCCCAGCATTTT
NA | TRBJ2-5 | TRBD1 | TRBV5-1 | CASSQGQGQETQYF | TGCGCCAGCAGCCAAGGACAGGGACAAGAGACCCAGTACTTC
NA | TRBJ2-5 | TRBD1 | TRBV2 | CASGDRAQETQYF | TGTGCCAGCGGGGACAGGGCACAAGAGACCCAGTACTTC
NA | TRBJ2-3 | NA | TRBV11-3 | CASSSRARADTQYF | TGTGCCAGCAGCTCTCGGGCCAGAGCAGATACGCAGTATTTT
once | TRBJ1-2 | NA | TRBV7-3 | CASSPGPGSNYGYTF | TGTGCCAGCAGCCCCGGTCCGGGTTCGAACTATGGCTACACCTTC
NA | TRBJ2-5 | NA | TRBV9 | CASSVGMARQETQYF | TGTGCCAGCAGCGTTGGTATGGCGAGGCAAGAGACCCAGTACTTC